Each of the 21 T cell receptor beta chains below was sequenced from the same sample in a study of Graves' ophthalmopathy and Graves' hyperthyroidism. Amplifying from RNA transcripts, the study obtained TCR beta CDR3 regions. An initial RT-PCR round employing HTBI primers preceded a second-round multiplex PCR. TCRdb redid the calling of the multiplex PCR reads with MiXCR, one entry per CDR3 protein. The sample has some 350,000 distinct CDR3 sequences, approximately 18% seen once. The sequenced sample consisted of peripheral blood. The receptors derive from an adult woman with stable Graves' hyperthyroidism.

This clonotype was observed at least ten times. This sequence joins TRBV11-2 and TRBJ2-7; 8 positions match TRBD1. The CDR3 loop spans 16 amino acids. Per germline, CDR1 SGHAT and CDR2 FQNNGV. Germline trimming cut 5 bases from V and 1 base from J; bases unmatched to any gene: 10. The CDR3: CASSHPGTGLSYEQYF. CDR3 DNA sequence: TGTGCCAGCAGCCACCCTGGGACAGGACTTTCCTACGAGCAGTACTTC.

The chain has TRBV2 and TRBJ1-2, with a weak D call TRBD1 (5 bases). V lost 5 bases, J lost 4 bases, and 11 bases lay in between. Germline CDR1 reads SNHLY; CDR2 reads FYNNEI. The CDR3 has 13 amino acids. The chain's CDR3 is CASSSGPRYGYTF. In nucleotides, the CDR3 is TGTGCCAGCAGTTCGGGACCGCGCTATGGCTACACCTTC.

This clonotype was seen many times. This chain connects TRBV5-5 to TRBJ2-2, with a tentative D call TRBD1 (6 bases). The germline gives CDR1 SGHKS, CDR2 YYEKEE (reference sequence). V lost 3 bases and J lost 1, with 10 bases in between. The CDR3 is 15 amino acids. Here the CDR3 reads CASSSRDMNTGELFF. The CDR3, as DNA: TGTGCCAGCAGCTCCCGGGACATGAACACCGGGGAGCTGTTTTTT.

This chain connects TRBV7-9 to TRBJ2-4; 14 bases fit TRBD2. V lost 3 bases to trimming and J lost 8 bases; unmatched junction nucleotides: 6. Germline CDR1 SEHNR, CDR2 FQNEAQ (reference sequence). The length of the CDR3 is 16 residues. As DNA, the CDR3 is TGTGCCAGCAGCTTCGGGACTAGCGGGAGATGGGACATTCAGTACTTC. Translation: CASSFGTSGRWDIQYF.

This clonotype showed up many times. This chain joins TRBV20-1 and TRBJ2-4, with D perhaps matching TRBD2 (5 bases). The V end lost 3 bases, the J end lost 0 bases, and 12 bases lay between the germline ends. The CDR3 sequence is 15 residues long. Germline CDR1 reads DFQATT; CDR2 reads SNEGSKA (reference sequence). CDR3 bases: TGCAGTGCTAGTTATGGGAGTATAGCCAAAAACATTCAGTACTTC. Translating it yields CSASYGSIAKNIQYF.

The J gene is TRBJ1-2, the V gene TRBV6-2 or TRBV6-3; a possible D gene is TRBD1 (5 bases). This CDR3 contains 13 residues. Looked up from germline, CDR1 is MNHEY and CDR2 is SVGEGT. Trimming removed 4 bases at V and 9 bases at J, with 15 bases between. The CDR3 protein is CASSSSGVESYTF. Written as DNA, the CDR3 is TGTGCCAGCAGTTCATCGGGGGTCGAAAGCTACACCTTC.

The V call is TRBV28, the J call TRBJ2-1, with TRBD2 matching 8 bases. CDR3 size: 17 residues. The V and J ends lost 4 bases and 6 bases, in that order; junction bases with no gene match: 14. Germline V gene lookup returns CDR1 MDHEN and CDR2 SYDVKM. CDR3 residues: CASSSPLGASGSNEQFF. The CDR3 DNA sequence: TGTGCCAGCAGTTCCCCCCTTGGGGCTAGCGGGTCCAATGAGCAGTTCTTC.

The table lists this clonotype with many counts. This chain connects TRBV6-2 or TRBV6-3 to TRBJ1-5; 7 bases agree with TRBD1. The CDR3 sequence is 15 residues long. Trimming removed 7 bases from V and 0 bases from J; junction bases left unmatched: 6. Looked up from germline, CDR1 is MNHEY and CDR2 is SVGEGT. The CDR3: CASIPGGFSNQPQHF. The CDR3 DNA reads as TGTGCCAGCATTCCAGGGGGGTTTAGCAATCAGCCCCAGCATTTT.

This clonotype was recorded at least ten times. The chain couples TRBV9 to TRBJ2-7; 7 nucleotides agree with TRBD2. Looked up from germline, CDR1 is SGDLS and CDR2 is YYNGEE. V was pared by 3 bases and J by 1 base, with 4 bases of the junction left unmatched. This CDR3 region has 14 residues. The CDR3 DNA reads TGTGCCAGCAGCGGCGGGGGTGGGTCCTACGAGCAGTACTTC. This encodes CASSGGGGSYEQYF.

This clonotype showed up many times. The gene calls are TRBV20-1 and TRBJ2-7; 9 nucleotides match TRBD2. Germline CDR1 DFQATT, CDR2 SNEGSKA (reference sequence). The length of the CDR3 is 17 residues. V shed 3 bases and J 2 bases; nucleotides not matched to a gene: 14. The CDR3 here is CSASAGVAGALPYEQYF. In DNA form, the CDR3 reads TGCAGTGCTAGTGCCGGAGTAGCGGGAGCCCTCCCCTACGAGCAGTACTTC.

There are a few counts of this clonotype. The V gene is TRBV28, the J gene TRBJ2-6; D call uncertain. Per the germline V gene, CDR1 is MDHEN and CDR2 is SYDVKM. This CDR3 contains 15 residues. V lost 8 bases, J lost 1 base, and 12 bases lay in between. The CDR3 region is CASASGLSGANVLTF. DNA of the CDR3: TGTGCCAGCGCGTCCGGCTTATCTGGGGCCAACGTCCTGACTTTC.

This clonotype has at least ten counts. The chain joins TRBV9 to TRBJ1-6; 7 nucleotides line up with TRBD1. Trimming removed 0 bases from V and 10 bases from J; junction bases left unmatched: 7. This CDR3 has 15 amino acids. Looked up from germline, CDR1 is SGDLS and CDR2 is YYNGEE. CDR3 sequence reads: CASSVDGGGRSPLHF. The CDR3 bases are TGTGCCAGCAGCGTAGACGGAGGGGGCAGGTCACCCCTCCACTTT.

This clonotype has at least ten counts. CDR3 loop: CASSLGYREKKEQYF. CDR3 sequence (DNA): TGTGCCAGCAGTTTGGGCTACAGGGAAAAGAAAGAGCAGTACTTC. The J gene is TRBJ2-7, the V gene TRBV28, with D maybe TRBD1 (6 bases). This CDR3 is built from 15 residues. Trimming cost V 3 bases and J 7 bases, with 19 bases left between them. Germline loops: CDR1 MDHEN, CDR2 SYDVKM.

The chain is built from TRBV7-9 and TRBJ2-1; D unclear. In germline, CDR1 is SEHNR, CDR2 FQNEAQ (reference sequence). Trimming stripped 5 bases from V and 10 bases from J, with 6 bases between. The CDR3 contains 10 residues. The CDR3 DNA follows: TGTGCCAGCAGCATAGGGGAGCAGTTCTTC. This encodes CASSIGEQFF.

Ten or more counts support this clonotype. The chain recombines TRBV28 with TRBJ2-3; 14 bases are shared with TRBD2. Unmatched junction bases numbered 6, after V lost 7 bases and J lost 0 bases. The germline gives CDR1 MDHEN, CDR2 SYDVKM. The CDR3 is made up of 17 amino acids. The CDR3 reads CASKGTSGSFSTDTQYF. The CDR3 DNA sequence: TGTGCCAGCAAGGGGACTAGCGGGAGCTTTAGCACAGATACGCAGTATTTT.

This clonotype came up once. A clone one base away is much larger, so this may be a read error. This chain uses TRBV7-2 with TRBJ2-7, with 7 bases matching TRBD2. The CDR3 sequence is 14 residues long. CDR1 is SGHTA, CDR2 FQGNSA, per germline. The DNA of the CDR3 is TGTGCCTGCAGCCTTAGCGGGCCTCCCTACGAGCAGTACTTC. It codes for CACSLSGPPYEQYF.

This clonotype has at least ten counts. This chain connects TRBV24-1 to TRBJ2-3; the D is unclear. V gave up 4 bases and J gave up 1 base, with 17 bases separating them. In germline, CDR1 is KGHDR, CDR2 SFDVKD. This CDR3 comprises 17 residues. The CDR3 loop is CATSENSDPTGTDTQYF. CDR3 in DNA: TGTGCCACCAGTGAAAATTCGGACCCAACGGGCACAGATACGCAGTATTTT.

This clonotype was counted many times. V is TRBV20-1 and J is TRBJ1-5; TRBD1 might be the D (6 bases). V was trimmed by 8 bases and J by 6 bases, leaving 14 bases between them. CDR3 size: 12 residues. Germline values: CDR1 DFQATT, CDR2 SNEGSKA (reference sequence). The CDR3 DNA sequence: TGCAGTACGACAAAGGGGGGTCAGCCCCAGCATTTT. It yields the protein CSTTKGGQPQHF.

This clonotype showed up many times. The chain has TRBV2 and TRBJ2-2, with 10 bases matching TRBD2. CDR1 and CDR2 from the germline V gene are SNHLY and FYNNEI. This CDR3 is built from 14 residues. V lost 10 bases and J lost 1; bases outside the gene matches: 3. In DNA, the CDR3 is TGTGCCAACGGACTAGCGGAGAACACCGGGGAGCTGTTTTTT. Translating gives CANGLAENTGELFF.

This clonotype was detected only a few times. Likely a read error: the CDR3 ends without its conserved phenylalanine or tryptophan. The rearrangement uses TRBV29-1 and TRBJ1-1; tentative D call: TRBD1 (5 bases). CDR3 length equals 11 residues. V gave up 5 bases and J gave up 7 bases, with 11 bases separating them. The germline CDR1 and CDR2 sequences are SQVTM and ANQGSEA. DNA for the CDR3: TGCAGCGTTCTCCGCAGGGATGAAGCTTTCCTT. It is translated as CSVLRRDEAFL.

This clonotype was counted many times. This rearrangement joins TRBV29-1 to TRBJ2-4; 9 bases are a match to TRBD1. The J segment lost 5 bases and the V segment lost 3 bases, leaving 11 bases of the junction unmatched. This CDR3 spans 16 amino acids. Germline V CDR1 and CDR2: SQVTM, ANQGSEA. The CDR3 sequence is CSVDNTGQGDENIQYF. The CDR3 DNA is TGCAGCGTTGATAATACGGGACAGGGAGACGAAAACATTCAGTACTTC.